Below are 22 T cell receptor beta chains sequenced from a single sample in a study of cytomegalovirus exposure and HLA in healthy donors. The PCR used 60 Vbeta and 13 Jbeta primers. The method was immunoSEQ multiplex PCR; TCRdb's version includes in-frame clones alone and lacks a portion of them. Found here are roughly 130,000 clones, roughly 80% of them singletons; the top ten hold 1%. Sequencing used PBMCs. Receptors were obtained from a man aged 40-55 years in good health and CMV-seronegative.

The CDR3 sequence is CASSYLGQNQETQYF. The CDR3 bases are TGTGCCAGCAGCTATCTTGGACAGAACCAAGAGACCCAGTACTTC. This chain links TRBV28 with TRBJ2-5; the D gene is possibly TRBD1 (6 bases). This CDR3 is 15 amino acids long. Germline loops: CDR1 MDHEN, CDR2 SYDVKM. The V end was cut by 6 bases, the J end by 0 bases, with 14 bases between.

The chain uses TRBV18 and TRBJ1-1, with TRBD1 identical over 8 bases. CDR3 size: 13 residues. Trimming took 6 bases from V and 3 from J; bases not matched to a gene: 3. Germline V gene lookup returns CDR1 KGHSH and CDR2 LQKENI. CDR3 loop: CASSQTGDTEAFF. Here the CDR3 DNA reads TGTGCCAGCTCCCAGACAGGGGACACTGAAGCTTTCTTT.

Here the CDR3 DNA reads TGTGCCAGCTCACCAGGACAGGTTTCTTACGAGCAGTACTTC. Translated, it gives CASSPGQVSYEQYF. The chain is built from TRBV18 and TRBJ2-7; TRBD1 agrees at 7 bases. CDR1 and CDR2 from the germline V gene are KGHSH and LQKENI. The CDR3 totals 14 residues. V lost 2 bases and J lost 4; bases outside the gene matches: 5.

The chain employs TRBV5-1 and TRBJ1-4; no clear D. The CDR3 is 15 residues long. Germline CDR1 SGHRS, CDR2 YFSETQ. Trimming stripped 0 bases from V and 3 bases from J, with 9 bases between. The CDR3 DNA follows: TGCGCCAGCAGCTTGGGACACGGTTCTAATGAAAAACTGTTTTTT. Translation: CASSLGHGSNEKLFF. Looking up the rest from reference TRBV5-1 and TRBJ1-4 gives the full variable domain: KAGVTQTPRYLIKTRGQQVTLSCSPISGHRSVSWYQQTPGQGLQFLFEYFSETQRNKGNFPGRFSGRQFSNSRSEMNVSTLELGDSALYLCASSLGHGSNEKLFFGSGTQLSVL.

This clone was detected once. This rearrangement joins TRBV30 to TRBJ1-2, with 7 positions matching TRBD1. Unmatched junction bases numbered 6, after V lost 2 bases and J lost 9 bases. Per germline, CDR1 GTSNPN and CDR2 SVGIG (reference sequence). The CDR3 has 12 amino acids. This chain's CDR3 is CAWSSLDRSYTF. CDR3 in DNA: TGTGCCTGGAGTTCCTTGGACAGGAGCTACACCTTC.

V is TRBV29-1 and J is TRBJ2-5, with 13 bases lining up with TRBD2. Germline assignment: CDR1 SQVTM and CDR2 ANQGSEA. This CDR3 spans 14 amino acids. V dropped 6 bases and J dropped 4; count of bases not matched to a gene: 5. In DNA form, the CDR3 reads TGCAGCGTGCAAACTAGCGGGGGGGCAGAGACCCAGTACTTC. It codes for CSVQTSGGAETQYF.

The J gene is TRBJ1-1, the V gene TRBV30; no clear D gene. CDR3 length equals 13 residues. Between the trimmed V and J ends, which lost 0 bases and 1 base, there was a span of 6 bases. CDR1 GTSNPN and CDR2 SVGIG come from the germline V gene (reference sequence). The CDR3 DNA is TGTGCCTGGAGTGTGACACCGAACACTGAAGCTTTCTTT. Protein: CAWSVTPNTEAFF.

The genes are TRBV7-9 and TRBJ2-5; D may be TRBD1 (5 bases). Trimming removed 7 bases from V and 2 bases from J, with 11 bases in between. This CDR3 region has 13 residues. Germline V gene lookup returns CDR1 SEHNR and CDR2 FQNEAQ (reference sequence). The CDR3 sequence: CASTLQGQETQYF. For the CDR3, the DNA is TGTGCCAGCACCCTCCAGGGACAAGAGACCCAGTACTTC.

This rearrangement joins TRBV30 to TRBJ1-4; TRBD1 aligns across 8 bases. V gave up 3 bases and J gave up 5 bases; unmatched junction bases: 5. This CDR3 has 14 residues. Per germline, CDR1 GTSNPN and CDR2 SVGIG (reference sequence). The CDR3 here is CAWSRTGSNEKLFF. As DNA, the CDR3 is TGTGCCTGGAGCAGGACAGGGTCGAATGAAAAACTGTTTTTT. The full variable domain, rest sourced from reference TRBV30 and TRBJ1-4, is SQTIHQWPATLVQPVGSPLSLECTVEGTSNPNLYWYRQAAGRGLQLLFYSVGIGQISSEVPQNLSASRPQDRQFILSSKKLLLSDSGFYLCAWSRTGSNEKLFFGSGTQLSVL.

CDR3 sequence reads: CATSRDLSRGSYEQYF. DNA for the CDR3: TGTGCCACCAGCAGAGATCTTTCGCGGGGTTCCTACGAGCAGTACTTC. The gene calls are TRBV15 and TRBJ2-7, with a tentative D call TRBD2 (6 bases). V lost 0 bases, J lost 1 base, and 13 bases lay in between. The CDR3 spans 16 residues. The germline V gene has CDR1 LNHNV and CDR2 YYDKDF (reference sequence).

The rearrangement uses TRBV10-1 and TRBJ2-1; D may be TRBD1 (6 bases). V was cut by 0 bases and J by 2 bases, with 8 bases left in between. Germline CDR1 and CDR2: WNHNN and SYGVQD (reference sequence). The CDR3 has 15 amino acids. The CDR3 is CASSESGQAYNEQFF. CDR3 sequence (DNA): TGCGCCAGCAGTGAGTCGGGACAAGCCTACAATGAGCAGTTCTTC.

Of note for this clone: Other DNA variants within this sample encode the same CDR3. The CDR3 region is CAWSRGSNQPQHF. CDR3 nucleotides: TGTGCCTGGAGTAGGGGGAGCAATCAGCCCCAGCATTTT. The J gene is TRBJ1-5, the V gene TRBV30; weak D call: TRBD1 (6 bases). Germline CDR1 is GTSNPN and CDR2 is SVGIG (reference sequence). Between the trimmed V and J ends, which lost 2 bases and 1 base, there was a span of 6 bases. The CDR3 is made up of 13 amino acids.

This chain connects TRBV6-5 to TRBJ1-6, with a possible D match to TRBD1 (6 bases). The length of the CDR3 is 11 residues. Germline CDR1 MNHEY, CDR2 SVGAGI. The V end was cut by 4 bases, the J end by 13 bases, with 8 bases between. CDR3 protein: CASSSQGPLHF. The CDR3 DNA reads as TGTGCCAGCAGTTCACAGGGTCCCCTCCACTTT.

V is TRBV2 and J is TRBJ1-1; D is unresolved. This CDR3 comprises 13 residues. Trimming left V 4 bases short and J 1 base short, with 7 bases between. Germline V gene lookup returns CDR1 SNHLY and CDR2 FYNNEI. In nucleotides, the CDR3 is TGTGCCAGCAGTGGGTCCGGGAACACTGAAGCTTTCTTT. The encoded protein is CASSGSGNTEAFF.

The chain has TRBV5-1 and TRBJ1-1; a possible D gene is TRBD1 (6 bases). This CDR3 is built from 16 residues. The V end lost 0 bases, the J end lost 5 bases, and 17 bases lay between the germline ends. Germline CDR1 reads SGHRS; CDR2 reads YFSETQ. The DNA for the CDR3 is TGCGCCAGCAGCTTGGATCCCCCCCGTGACAGGACTGAAGCTTTCTTT. Residues: CASSLDPPRDRTEAFF.

This chain connects TRBV28 to TRBJ1-2, with 9 bases fitting TRBD1. CDR3 size: 14 residues. Per the germline V gene, CDR1 is MDHEN and CDR2 is SYDVKM. V was clipped by 4 bases and J by 4 bases; unmatched bases: 4. The chain's CDR3 is CASSSRTGAYGYTF. In nucleotides, the CDR3 is TGTGCCAGCAGTTCTCGGACAGGGGCCTATGGCTACACCTTC.

The chain links TRBV18 to TRBJ1-3, with no clear D. The CDR3 has 16 amino acids. From germline, CDR1 is KGHSH and CDR2 LQKENI. Trimming took 1 base from V and 0 from J, leaving 10 bases between them. The CDR3 region has the DNA TGTGCCAGCTCACCACAACCAGGAACCTCTGGAAACACCATATATTTT. This translates into CASSPQPGTSGNTIYF.

The chain couples TRBV10-3 to TRBJ1-2; D is unresolved. The V gene's germline CDR1 is ENHRY and CDR2 SYGVKD. Trimming cost V 4 bases and J 5 bases, with 8 bases left between them. CDR3 length: 12 amino acids. The CDR3 nucleotides read TGTGCCATCAGTGCCGAGCGGTATGGCTACACCTTC. Translated: CAISAERYGYTF.

The rearrangement links TRBV29-1 to TRBJ2-1; 7 bases agree with TRBD2. Germline loops: CDR1 SQVTM, CDR2 ANQGSEA. Losses at the gene ends were 3 bases for V and 11 bases for J; bases not matched to a gene: 4. The CDR3 has 11 amino acids. The DNA of the CDR3 is TGCAGCGTTGATGCAGCGGGACAGCAGTTCTTC. Its translation is CSVDAAGQQFF.

This clone was seen just once. The chain combines TRBV2 with TRBJ2-3, with 10 nucleotides matching TRBD2. The germline gives CDR1 SNHLY, CDR2 FYNNEI. The CDR3 is made up of 16 amino acids. Losses at the gene ends were 6 bases for V and 4 bases for J; bases not matched to a gene: 10. The CDR3 region is CASRQRPAGGPDTQYF. The CDR3 nucleotides are TGTGCCAGCAGGCAGAGGCCAGCGGGAGGGCCAGATACGCAGTATTTT.

The chain is built from TRBV5-1 and TRBJ1-1; no reliable D call. CDR1 is SGHRS, CDR2 YFSETQ, per germline. There are 13 residues in the CDR3. V lost 4 bases and J 4 bases, leaving 11 bases between the germline ends. This CDR3 reads CASSRRGGTEAFF. The CDR3, as DNA: TGCGCCAGCAGCCGACGGGGAGGCACTGAAGCTTTCTTT.

The chain combines TRBV29-1 with TRBJ1-2, with a possible D match to TRBD1 (6 bases). Germline CDR1 is SQVTM and CDR2 is ANQGSEA. This CDR3 is 11 amino acids long. With 3 bases removed from V and 8 bases from J, the gap between germline ends came to 10 bases. In nucleotides, the CDR3 is TGCAGCGTTGACCCAGGGGTCGGCTACACCTTC. Its protein product is CSVDPGVGYTF.